This TCR beta chain was captured by sequencing in a study of radiation and T cells in renal cell carcinoma. TCRdb keeps only in-frame clones here, not all; method: immunoSEQ multiplex PCR. The sample has 100,000 to 150,000 clones; approximately 78% are singletons. As to time point: baseline pretreatment blood. The treatment denotes: 15 Gy SBRT to primary tumor, nephrectomy 4 weeks later. Notes on this clone: Its antigen is unidentified.

Findings of the study overall: Without pretreatment biopsies, baseline tumor clonotype presence was undetermined.

The TCR comes from an older woman with renal cell carcinoma. The sample was blood, taken from a patient whose treatment included radiotherapy and nephrectomy.

CDR3 sequence (DNA): TGTGCCAGCAGTGGGCGGGGGGCCCTCTACGAGCAGTACTTC. This gives the protein CASSGRGALYEQYF. The genes are TRBV6-1 and TRBJ2-7; TRBD2 aligns across 8 bases. The CDR3 contains 14 residues. Trimming at V came to 4 bases and at J to 3 bases, leaving 5 bases not matched to a gene. Per germline, CDR1 MNHNS and CDR2 SASEGT.